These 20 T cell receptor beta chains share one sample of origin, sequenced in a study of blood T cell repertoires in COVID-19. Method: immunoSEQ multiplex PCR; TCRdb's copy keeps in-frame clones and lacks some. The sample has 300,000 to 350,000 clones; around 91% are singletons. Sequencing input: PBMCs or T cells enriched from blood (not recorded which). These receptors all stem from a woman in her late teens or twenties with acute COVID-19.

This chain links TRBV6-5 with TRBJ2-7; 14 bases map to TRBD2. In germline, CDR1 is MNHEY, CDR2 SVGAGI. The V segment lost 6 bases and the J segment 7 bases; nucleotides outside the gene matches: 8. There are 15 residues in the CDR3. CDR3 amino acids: CASRPGTSGRWEQYF. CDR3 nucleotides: TGTGCCAGCAGACCCGGGACTAGCGGGAGATGGGAGCAGTACTTC.

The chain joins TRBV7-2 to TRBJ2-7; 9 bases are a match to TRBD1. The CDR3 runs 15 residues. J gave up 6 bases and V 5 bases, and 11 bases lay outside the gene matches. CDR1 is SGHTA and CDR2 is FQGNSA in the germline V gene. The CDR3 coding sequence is TGTGCCAGCAGCCACATTACAGGGGGCTTTGCCGAGCAGTACTTC. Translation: CASSHITGGFAEQYF.

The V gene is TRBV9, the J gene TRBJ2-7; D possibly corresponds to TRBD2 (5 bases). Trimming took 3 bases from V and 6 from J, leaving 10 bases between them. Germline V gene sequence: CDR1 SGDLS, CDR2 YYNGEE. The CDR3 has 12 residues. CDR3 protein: CASSGREGEQYF. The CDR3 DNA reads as TGTGCCAGCAGCGGAAGAGAGGGCGAGCAGTACTTC. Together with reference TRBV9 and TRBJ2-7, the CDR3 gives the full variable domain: DSGVTQTPKHLITATGQRVTLRCSPRSGDLSVYWYQQSLDQGLQFLIQYYNGEERAKGNILERFSAQQFPDLHSELNLSSLELGDSALYFCASSGREGEQYFGPGTRLTVT.

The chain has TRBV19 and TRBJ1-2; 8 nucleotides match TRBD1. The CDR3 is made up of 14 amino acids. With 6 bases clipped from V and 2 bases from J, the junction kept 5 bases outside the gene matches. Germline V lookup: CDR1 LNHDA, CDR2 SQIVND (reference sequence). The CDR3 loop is CASRRDRKNYGYTF. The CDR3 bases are TGTGCCAGTAGACGGGACAGGAAAAACTATGGCTACACCTTC.

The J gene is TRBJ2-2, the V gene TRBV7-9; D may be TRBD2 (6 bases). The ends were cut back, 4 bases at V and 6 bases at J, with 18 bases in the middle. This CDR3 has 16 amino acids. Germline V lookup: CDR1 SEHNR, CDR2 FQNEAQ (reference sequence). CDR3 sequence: CASSSRLRERAGELFF. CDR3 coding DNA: TGTGCCAGCAGCTCCCGCCTCCGGGAGCGGGCCGGGGAGCTGTTTTTT.

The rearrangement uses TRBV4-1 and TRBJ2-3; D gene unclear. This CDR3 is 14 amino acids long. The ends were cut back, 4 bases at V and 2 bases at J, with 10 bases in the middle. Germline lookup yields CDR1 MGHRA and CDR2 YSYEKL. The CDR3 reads CASSPDPSTDTQYF. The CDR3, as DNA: TGCGCCAGCAGCCCAGACCCGTCCACAGATACGCAGTATTTT.

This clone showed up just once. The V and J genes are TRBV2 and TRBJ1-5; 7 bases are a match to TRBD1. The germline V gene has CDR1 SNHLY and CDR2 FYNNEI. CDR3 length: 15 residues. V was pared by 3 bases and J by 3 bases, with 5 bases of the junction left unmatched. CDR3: CASSDGQAFNQPQHF. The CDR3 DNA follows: TGTGCCAGCAGTGACGGACAGGCCTTCAATCAGCCCCAGCATTTT.

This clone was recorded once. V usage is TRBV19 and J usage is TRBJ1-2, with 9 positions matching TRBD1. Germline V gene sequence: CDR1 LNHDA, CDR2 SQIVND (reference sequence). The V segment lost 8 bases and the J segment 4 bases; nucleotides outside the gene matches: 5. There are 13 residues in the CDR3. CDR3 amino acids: CASRDRATYGYTF. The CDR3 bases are TGTGCCAGTCGGGACAGGGCTACCTATGGCTACACCTTC.

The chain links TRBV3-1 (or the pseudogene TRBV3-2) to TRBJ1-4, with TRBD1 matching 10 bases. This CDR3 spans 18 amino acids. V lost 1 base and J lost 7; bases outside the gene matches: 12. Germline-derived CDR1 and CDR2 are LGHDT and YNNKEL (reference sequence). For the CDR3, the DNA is TGTGCCAGCAGCCAAGCTCCTTCACCCGGGACAGGGGTTGAAAAACTGTTTTTT. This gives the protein CASSQAPSPGTGVEKLFF.

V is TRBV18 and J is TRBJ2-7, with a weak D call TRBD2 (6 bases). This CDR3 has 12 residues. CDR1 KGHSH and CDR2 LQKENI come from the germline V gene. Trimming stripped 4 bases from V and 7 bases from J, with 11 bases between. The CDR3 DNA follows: TGTGCCAGCTCACACGGGGGTGGGGAGCAGTACTTC. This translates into CASSHGGGEQYF.

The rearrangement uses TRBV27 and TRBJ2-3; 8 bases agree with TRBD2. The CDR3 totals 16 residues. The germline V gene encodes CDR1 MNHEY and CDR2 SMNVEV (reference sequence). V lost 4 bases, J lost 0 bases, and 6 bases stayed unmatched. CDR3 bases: TGTGCCAGCAGTTCACTAGCGGCGGGTAGCACAGATACGCAGTATTTT. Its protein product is CASSSLAAGSTDTQYF.

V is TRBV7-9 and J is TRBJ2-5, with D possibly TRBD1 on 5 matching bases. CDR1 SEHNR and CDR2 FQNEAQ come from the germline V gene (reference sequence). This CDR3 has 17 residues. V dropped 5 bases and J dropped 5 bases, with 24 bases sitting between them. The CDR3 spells CASSRKLITGLGETQYF. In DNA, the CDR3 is TGTGCCAGCAGCCGCAAACTTATAACAGGCCTTGGGGAGACCCAGTACTTC.

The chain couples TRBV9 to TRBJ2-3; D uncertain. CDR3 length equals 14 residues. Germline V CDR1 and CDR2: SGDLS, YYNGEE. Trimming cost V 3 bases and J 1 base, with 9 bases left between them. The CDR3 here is CASSAGSRTDTQYF. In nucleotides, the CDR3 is TGTGCCAGCAGCGCCGGGTCCCGCACAGATACGCAGTATTTT.

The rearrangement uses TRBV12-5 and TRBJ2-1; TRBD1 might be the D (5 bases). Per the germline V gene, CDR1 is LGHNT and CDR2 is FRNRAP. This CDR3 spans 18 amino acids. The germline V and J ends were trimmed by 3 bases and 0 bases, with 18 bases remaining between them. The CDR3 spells CASGFSGAGFSSYNEQFF. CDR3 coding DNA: TGTGCTAGTGGTTTCTCAGGAGCAGGGTTTAGCTCCTACAATGAGCAGTTCTTC.

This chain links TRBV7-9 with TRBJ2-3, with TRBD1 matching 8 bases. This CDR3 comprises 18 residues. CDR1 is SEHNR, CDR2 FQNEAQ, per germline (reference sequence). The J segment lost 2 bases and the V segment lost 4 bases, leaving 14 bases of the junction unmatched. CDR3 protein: CASSSGQGGWRDTDTQYF. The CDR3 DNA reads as TGTGCCAGCAGCTCCGGACAGGGCGGTTGGAGGGACACAGATACGCAGTATTTT.

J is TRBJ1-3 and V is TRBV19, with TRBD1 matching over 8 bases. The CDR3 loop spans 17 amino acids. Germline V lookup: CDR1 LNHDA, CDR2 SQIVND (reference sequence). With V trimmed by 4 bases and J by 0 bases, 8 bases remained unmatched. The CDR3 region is CASSNLDRATSGNTIYF. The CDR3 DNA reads TGTGCCAGTAGTAACTTGGACAGGGCAACCTCTGGAAACACCATATATTTT.

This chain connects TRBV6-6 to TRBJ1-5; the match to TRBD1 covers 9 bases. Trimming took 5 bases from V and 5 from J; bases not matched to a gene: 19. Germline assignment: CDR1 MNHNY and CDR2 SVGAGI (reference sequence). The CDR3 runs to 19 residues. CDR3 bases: TGTGCCAGCAGTCCGACGGAAAATTACAGGGGGCGCGGGGATCAGCCCCAGCATTTT. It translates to CASSPTENYRGRGDQPQHF.

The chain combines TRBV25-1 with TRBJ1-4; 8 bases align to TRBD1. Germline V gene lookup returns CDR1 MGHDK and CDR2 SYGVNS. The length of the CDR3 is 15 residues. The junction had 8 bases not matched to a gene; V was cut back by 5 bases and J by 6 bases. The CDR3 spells CASSQQTGADEKLFF. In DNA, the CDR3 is TGTGCCAGCAGTCAGCAGACAGGGGCGGATGAAAAACTGTTTTTT.

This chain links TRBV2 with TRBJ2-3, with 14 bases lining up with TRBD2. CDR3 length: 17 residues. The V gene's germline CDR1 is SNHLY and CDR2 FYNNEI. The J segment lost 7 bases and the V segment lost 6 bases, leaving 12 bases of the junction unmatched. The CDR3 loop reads CASRGLAGETLKYTQYF. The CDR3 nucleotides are TGTGCCAGCAGGGGACTAGCGGGAGAAACCCTCAAGTATACGCAGTATTTT. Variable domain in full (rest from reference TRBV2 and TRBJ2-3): EPEVTQTPSHQVTQMGQEVILRCVPISNHLYFYWYRQILGQKVEFLVSFYNNEISEKSEIFDDQFSVERPDGSNFTLKIRSTKLEDSAMYFCASRGLAGETLKYTQYFGPGTRLTVL.

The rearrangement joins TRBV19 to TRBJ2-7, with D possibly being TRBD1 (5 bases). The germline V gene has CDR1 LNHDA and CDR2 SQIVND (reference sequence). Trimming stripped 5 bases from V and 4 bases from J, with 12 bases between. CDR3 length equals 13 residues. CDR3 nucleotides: TGTGCCAGTAGTTCAGGACATCTGTACGAGCAGTACTTC. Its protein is CASSSGHLYEQYF. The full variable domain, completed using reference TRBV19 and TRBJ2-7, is DGGITQSPKYLFRKEGQNVTLSCEQNLNHDAMYWYRQDPGQGLRLIYYSQIVNDFQKGDIAEGYSVSREKKESFPLTVTSAQKNPTAFYLCASSSGHLYEQYFGPGTRLTVT.